This T cell receptor (beta chain) was retrieved from a study of shared T cell receptors in the human thymus (dated by TCRdb to about 2021). For context, the study as a whole: The study examined how self-reactive, shared T-cell receptor alpha chains are generated in the human thymus.

With respect to this clone: Its antigen is currently not known. Base qualities are not provided; no much larger clone lies one nucleotide away.

Libraries were constructed by the immunoSEQ multiplex PCR assay. Here the immuneACCESS table is served through TCRdb, limited to in-frame sequences with V and J called. Missing clones are a known gap in these copies; in checked studies unresolved V genes cover under half, and the rest lacks a known reason. The sample table lists some 720,000 clones, around 89% of them with a count of one. 0.0095% to 0.011% of the sample goes to the ten largest clones. V is clipped by 1 base and J by 4 bases, and the sequence between their germline boundaries is 15 bases long. Looking up the germline V gene yields CDR1 SGHVS and CDR2 FNYEAQ. Reading from cysteine to phenylalanine, the CDR3 counts 16 amino acids. The kept DNA is CDR3 alone, 48 bases in frame from the first base. The same specimen was also included in a second study, on human thymus T cells. Taken from the second paper: The donors were immunologically healthy infants in Finland who had open corrective cardiac surgery for congenital heart defects. The thymus tissue came from surgical resects taken out during corrective cardiac surgery. Usage of V and J gene segments appeared to be biased in both the thymic and the peripheral blood repertoires. The related research reported highly overlapping thymic TCR repertoires among unrelated individuals. TCR alpha and beta repertoires from fewer than ten infant thymus samples and four related peripheral blood samples were characterized in the study. Donor ages ranging from roughly 7 to 250 days were recorded, and about six male and a couple of female infants were included in the cohort. Thymocytes were released mechanically from tissue and stored at -70 °C as pellets of roughly 9.5-31 million cells. A QIAsymphony instrument was used to extract genomic DNA from the frozen cell pellets. Using the immunoSEQ multiplex PCR assay, the TCRB and TCRAD loci were amplified from a standardized quantity of quality-controlled genomic DNA. The amplicons spanned the V(D)J region and were long enough to cover the CDR3 and allow V and J genes to be identified. The amplicons were sequenced on an Illumina platform via the commercial immunoSEQ service. Primer bias and sequencing errors were corrected as previously described, and TCRAD and TCRB definitions were based on the IMGT database. Repertoires were analysed with immunoSEQ Analyzer 3.0 and VDJTools, covering basic statistics, V/J segment usage, diversity estimates, rarefaction and pairwise overlap. Chao1, ChaoE, Efron-Thisted, Shannon and inverse Simpson indices were used to estimate diversity, which was also estimated on datasets down-sampled to the smallest sample. Repertoire overlap used strict matching of CDR3 nucleotide sequence, V gene and J gene, with Jaccard-based multidimensional scaling clustering. On average, thymus samples yielded about 810,000 unique TCRB clonotypes, whereas blood samples yielded around 88,000.

Material: thymocytes. This receptor was taken from a boy under two years old with a congenital heart defect. Donor details come from another sample of the same person, matched by shared clones. The chain employs TRBV7-6 and TRBJ2-3; the D gene is perhaps TRBD2, on 6 matching bases. The nucleotide sequence is TGTGCCAGCAGCTTAGTAATCGGGAGTCGGGCAGATACGCAGTATTTT. Translated, this is CASSLVIGSRADTQYF.